This paragraph covers one TCR beta chain sequence. Antigen unknown. The study ran its PCR with 60 Vbeta and 13 Jbeta primers. The table came from immunoSEQ multiplex PCR; TCRdb's copy has only in-frame clones and leaves some out. The table includes 100,000 to 120,000 clones, 83% detected once. This record belongs to a study of cytomegalovirus exposure and HLA in healthy donors. Study observations and caveats: Several of the most significant clusters appeared, in a later analysis, to be linked to common viral pathogens. Despite most TCR sequences being rare, some public TCRs occurred in many donors.

V was clipped by 8 bases and J by 4 bases; unmatched bases: 8. Germline V gene sequence: CDR1 LNHDA, CDR2 SQIVND (reference sequence). The CDR3 totals 14 residues. Sequencing was carried out using PBMCs. This sequence was found in a man between 18 and 29 years old in good health and CMV-seronegative. The V gene is TRBV19, the J gene TRBJ1-1, with 9 positions matching TRBD1. CDR3 amino acids: CASWDRVRGTEAFF. The CDR3 DNA is TGTGCCAGTTGGGACAGGGTACGAGGCACTGAAGCTTTCTTT.